This TCR beta chain is drawn from a study of high-grade serous ovarian cancer treatment subgroups (dated by TCRdb to the early 2020s). Context from the whole study: Sequencing yielded a mean of about 15,000 reads and around 7,000 unique TCR beta rearrangements per sample. One primary tumor sample and two metastatic tumor samples were collected from each patient, for a total of 100 or so samples. The study examined TCR beta repertoires in high-grade serous ovarian cancer patients who were grouped under a laparoscopic triage algorithm by complete gross resection or by neoadjuvant chemotherapy response. The approximately 30-patient cohort included 10 patients with no residual disease after primary surgery (R0), 10 excellent NACT responders, and 10 poor NACT responders.

The approximately 90 tumor samples underwent high-throughput TCR profiling with ImmunoSEQ. The authors processed their data as follows. Richness (unique productive sequences), clonality, evenness and relatedness were included as repertoire diversity metrics, and similarity between samples was assessed with the Bhattacharyya coefficient. In a sensitivity analysis, TCRs with fewer than two reads were excluded, and consistent conclusions were obtained. TCRdb re-hosts the immuneACCESS table, in-frame sequences only. Its copies lack some clones; in the studies checked, an unresolved V gene accounts for under half of them, and the cause for the rest is not known. The V and J calls and clone size were taken over from that table, and D and trimming were inferred from the DNA. The sample table contains under 6,500 clones; only one count was recorded for about four fifths of them. The ten largest clones represent 6% to 7.5% of the sample.

Collection of tumor samples took place before definitive surgery or chemotherapy. Genomic DNA was extracted by the MD Anderson Biospecimen Extraction Resource, and TCR sequencing was done by the MD Anderson Cancer Genomics Laboratory. What the research found in general, with its limitations: The TCR repertoire analyses centered on CDR3, leaving CDR1 and CDR2 unanalyzed. TCR clonal relatedness showed a positive correlation with neoantigen level and a trend toward positive correlation with copy number variation and mutation load from whole-genome sequencing. Repertoire similarity between tumors of the same patient ranged about 0.11 to 0.79, whereas almost no similarity was seen between different patients. Spatial information was not captured by bulk tumor TCR sequencing, so insight into HGSC tumor complexity and diversity was limited.

Between the V and J ends, shortened by 4 bases and 4 bases respectively, the junction contains 7 bases. The cysteine opens and the phenylalanine closes a CDR3 of 11 amino acids. The DNA shown is the 33-base CDR3, in frame from base 1. Per the germline V gene, SQVTM is the CDR1 and ANQGSEA is the CDR2. In regard to this clone: The antigen it recognizes is unknown. No base-level quality is on record; no much larger clone is a single base apart.

The sequenced material came from tumor tissue. The rearrangement joined TRBV29-1 to TRBJ1-1; no D segment can be confidently identified. The receptor was derived from a human donor with high-grade serous ovarian cancer. The CDR3 reads as follows: CSVVQTTEAFF. The DNA sequence is given as TGCAGCGTTGTACAGACCACTGAAGCTTTCTTT.